This passage covers 10 T cell receptor beta chains from one sample sequenced in a study of T cell responses to AZD1222 COVID-19 vaccine. Clones were sequenced by immunoSEQ multiplex PCR, and TCRdb holds only the in-frame ones, with some missing. The data contain around 200,000 clones, approximately 94% of them singletons. The source material was peripheral blood, sampled 28 days after the second AZD1222 dose. Receptors were obtained from an adult who received the AZD1222 COVID-19 vaccine.

This clone was seen a single time. The gene calls are TRBV7-9 and TRBJ2-7; maybe TRBD1 (6 bases). CDR3 length equals 16 residues. V was shortened by 2 bases and J by 4 bases, with 18 bases between the two germline ends. Germline loops: CDR1 SEHNR, CDR2 FQNEAQ (reference sequence). In DNA, the CDR3 is TGTGCCAGCAGCTTATATTCTACAGGGTCCAAATACGAGCAGTACTTC. Translated, it gives CASSLYSTGSKYEQYF.

V usage is TRBV11-2 and J usage is TRBJ2-5, with D possibly matching TRBD2 (6 bases). CDR1 SGHAT and CDR2 FQNNGV come from the germline V gene. Trimming cost V 5 bases and J 4 bases, with 20 bases left between them. The CDR3 loop spans 16 amino acids. The CDR3 DNA is TGTGCCAGCAGCCCGGAGGGGTTCCCCAACCTAGAGACCCAGTACTTC. It translates to CASSPEGFPNLETQYF.

The rearrangement uses TRBV5-4 and TRBJ1-5; D not certain. Germline V gene sequence: CDR1 SGHNT, CDR2 YYREEE (reference sequence). Trimming removed 3 bases from V and 0 bases from J, with 7 bases in between. The CDR3 consists of 14 residues. The CDR3 nucleotides are TGTGCCAGCAGCTCGATGGGTAGCAATCAGCCCCAGCATTTT. Encoded protein: CASSSMGSNQPQHF.

This clone has a single count. The rearrangement links TRBV7-2 to TRBJ2-3; perhaps TRBD2 as D (6 bases). The CDR3 covers 20 residues. Germline CDR1 SGHTA, CDR2 FQGNSA. Trimming cost V 0 bases and J 4 bases, with 26 bases left between them. This CDR3 is CASSLAHAGPGRWGADTQYF. The CDR3, as DNA: TGTGCCAGCAGCTTAGCGCACGCTGGCCCGGGGAGGTGGGGCGCAGATACGCAGTATTTT.

This chain's CDR3 is CASSRTGDTEAFF. The CDR3 nucleotides are TGTGCCAGCAGTCGGACAGGGGACACTGAAGCTTTCTTT. The chain links TRBV25-1 to TRBJ1-1, with 9 bases that match TRBD1. CDR1 and CDR2 (germline): MGHDK, SYGVNS. The V gene end was trimmed by 5 bases and the J gene end by 3 bases; junction bases not matched to a gene: 1. This CDR3 is 13 amino acids long.

This chain links TRBV5-1 with TRBJ2-2; unclear D gene. Germline V gene sequence: CDR1 SGHRS, CDR2 YFSETQ. The CDR3 consists of 15 residues. Trimming took 0 bases from V and 1 from J, leaving 7 bases between them. CDR3 sequence reads: CASSLDGRNTGELFF. For the CDR3, the DNA is TGCGCCAGCAGCTTGGATGGTCGGAACACCGGGGAGCTGTTTTTT.

The V call is TRBV28, the J call TRBJ1-6, with TRBD1 as a possible D gene (5 bases). Per the germline V gene, CDR1 is MDHEN and CDR2 is SYDVKM. This CDR3 spans 15 amino acids. V shed 5 bases and J shed 11 bases, with 19 bases lying between them. CDR3 nucleotide sequence: TGTGCCAGCAGTCCAAATGACAGACAGCTAACACCCCTCCACTTT. This codes for CASSPNDRQLTPLHF.

The CDR3 here is CASSVFVPDRGRSNTEAFF. CDR3 DNA: TGTGCCAGCAGCGTATTCGTGCCCGACAGGGGTCGCTCGAACACTGAAGCTTTCTTT. J is TRBJ1-1 and V is TRBV9; 8 bases match TRBD1. In germline, CDR1 is SGDLS, CDR2 YYNGEE. Trimming cost V 1 base and J 1 base; bases outside gene matches: 15. CDR3 length: 19 residues.

This chain connects TRBV9 to TRBJ1-6; no firm D call. Germline-derived CDR1 and CDR2 are SGDLS and YYNGEE. The CDR3 is 16 amino acids. V was clipped by 3 bases and J by 6 bases, with 16 bases between them. The DNA for the CDR3 is TGTGCCAGCAGCGAGAGGGAAGATTGGTCTAATTCACCCCTCCACTTT. Residues: CASSEREDWSNSPLHF.

This sequence joins TRBV18 and TRBJ1-5; 7 bases line up with TRBD1. Trimming cost V 4 bases and J 3 bases; bases outside gene matches: 9. Germline CDR1 reads KGHSH; CDR2 reads LQKENI. The CDR3 has 16 residues. CDR3 sequence: CASSRGTAANNQPQHF. The CDR3, as DNA: TGTGCCAGCTCACGCGGGACAGCGGCCAACAATCAGCCCCAGCATTTT.